Below, 21 T cell receptor beta chains from the same sample are listed, as sequenced in a study of tumor-infiltrating lymphocytes in localized non-small cell lung cancer. Generated by immunoSEQ multiplex PCR, the TCRdb table keeps only in-frame clones and is missing some. The top ten hold around 10% of the sample, which has around 17,000 clones, 80% seen once. Sequencing input: uninvolved lung tissue not adjacent to the tumor. All receptors come from a human donor with non-small cell lung cancer.

This chain links TRBV18 with TRBJ2-3; D perhaps matches TRBD2 (6 bases). The CDR3 is made up of 14 amino acids. CDR1 and CDR2 from the germline V gene are KGHSH and LQKENI. V lost 3 bases to trimming and J lost 0 bases, with 7 bases between them. The CDR3 sequence is CASSPAGSTDTQYF. CDR3 sequence (DNA): TGTGCCAGCTCACCGGCGGGAAGCACAGATACGCAGTATTTT. The whole variable domain, remainder taken from reference TRBV18 and TRBJ2-3, is NAGVMQNPRHLVRRRGQEARLRCSPMKGHSHVYWYRQLPEEGLKFMVYLQKENIIDESGMPKERFSAEFPKEGPSILRIQQVVRGDSAAYFCASSPAGSTDTQYFGPGTRLTVL.

The chain has TRBV2 and TRBJ2-7; D gene ambiguous. Germline CDR1 and CDR2: SNHLY and FYNNEI. Between the trimmed V and J ends, which lost 8 bases and 2 bases, there was a span of 19 bases. The CDR3 extends over 15 amino acids. CDR3 in amino acids: CASQPEVGTPYEQYF. In DNA form, the CDR3 reads TGTGCCAGCCAGCCCGAGGTAGGCACCCCCTACGAGCAGTACTTC.

This chain links TRBV6-5 with TRBJ1-1; D remains unclear. Germline lookup yields CDR1 MNHEY and CDR2 SVGAGI. V was clipped by 2 bases and J by 0 bases, with 13 bases between them. This CDR3 is built from 16 residues. Here the CDR3 reads CASSYKADPMNTEAFF. The DNA for the CDR3 is TGTGCCAGCAGTTACAAGGCGGACCCAATGAACACTGAAGCTTTCTTT.

The gene calls are TRBV19 and TRBJ1-2, with a weak D call TRBD1 (6 bases). There are 16 residues in the CDR3. Deletions cut 3 bases from V and 6 bases from J, with 20 bases between. Germline V gives CDR1 LNHDA, CDR2 SQIVND (reference sequence). The CDR3 DNA reads as TGTGCCAGTAGTATGGTCGTTTTAGTCACAGGGAATGGCTACACCTTC. Translated: CASSMVVLVTGNGYTF.

The V call is TRBV2, the J call TRBJ1-1; possibly TRBD1 for D (5 bases). The CDR3 length is 15 residues. Germline V gene lookup returns CDR1 SNHLY and CDR2 FYNNEI. The V gene lost 5 bases and the J gene lost 5 bases, with 18 bases spanning the gap. The CDR3 region is CASSLLGQGSTEAFF. The CDR3 nucleotides are TGTGCCAGCAGTCTCCTAGGGCAGGGAAGTACTGAAGCTTTCTTT.

This chain uses TRBV25-1 with TRBJ1-5; D uncertain. V gave up 7 bases and J gave up 0 bases, with 16 bases separating them. The CDR3 loop spans 16 amino acids. Germline CDR1 and CDR2: MGHDK and SYGVNS. Written as DNA, the CDR3 is TGTGCCAGCATCGGCGTACGAAATCTTAGCAATCAGCCCCAGCATTTT. Protein product: CASIGVRNLSNQPQHF.

The V and J genes are TRBV18 and TRBJ2-1, with unresolved D. Trimming removed 2 bases from V and 2 bases from J, with 10 bases in between. Germline assignment: CDR1 KGHSH and CDR2 LQKENI. This CDR3 has 15 amino acids. CDR3 sequence: CASSPAHLTYNEQFF. In nucleotides, the CDR3 is TGTGCCAGCTCACCAGCCCACTTGACCTACAATGAGCAGTTCTTC.

The gene calls are TRBV5-1 and TRBJ2-5; 8 bases map to TRBD1. V dropped 2 bases and J dropped 5; count of bases not matched to a gene: 8. The CDR3 totals 15 residues. Germline V gives CDR1 SGHRS, CDR2 YFSETQ. The CDR3 here is CASSFSTGDSETQYF. CDR3 coding DNA: TGCGCCAGCAGCTTTTCGACAGGGGATTCCGAGACCCAGTACTTC.

The chain is built from TRBV7-9 and TRBJ1-4; 9 bases agree with TRBD1. This CDR3 region has 18 residues. Per germline, CDR1 SEHNR and CDR2 FQNEAQ (reference sequence). With 5 bases clipped from V and 5 bases from J, the junction kept 15 bases outside the gene matches. The CDR3 nucleotides read TGTGCCAGCAGCGCACGGGGACAGGGAATTTCATCCAATGAAAAACTGTTTTTT. It codes for CASSARGQGISSNEKLFF.

The chain uses TRBV15 and TRBJ2-3; D call uncertain. The length of the CDR3 is 14 residues. Per germline, CDR1 LNHNV and CDR2 YYDKDF (reference sequence). V gave up 0 bases and J gave up 4 bases, with 8 bases separating them. The CDR3 DNA follows: TGTGCCACCAGCAGAGATAAGGAAGCAGATACGCAGTATTTT. This translates into CATSRDKEADTQYF.

The chain employs TRBV19 and TRBJ2-1, with D possibly TRBD1 on 6 matching bases. There are 15 residues in the CDR3. CDR1 is LNHDA and CDR2 is SQIVND in the germline V gene (reference sequence). V lost 6 bases, J lost 4 bases, and 16 bases lay in between. The CDR3 protein is CASSSGTRNYNEQFF. The CDR3 DNA sequence: TGTGCCAGTAGCTCCGGGACACGGAATTACAATGAGCAGTTCTTC. Supplemented by reference TRBV19 and TRBJ2-1, the full variable domain reads DGGITQSPKYLFRKEGQNVTLSCEQNLNHDAMYWYRQDPGQGLRLIYYSQIVNDFQKGDIAEGYSVSREKKESFPLTVTSAQKNPTAFYLCASSSGTRNYNEQFFGPGTRLTVL.

The chain is built from TRBV4-2 and TRBJ2-1; D unclear. V gave up 1 base and J gave up 8 bases, with 9 bases separating them. The germline V gene encodes CDR1 LGHNA and CDR2 YNFKEQ. CDR3 length equals 13 residues. In DNA, the CDR3 is TGTGCCAGCAGCCAAGGGTATGTGGATGAGCAGTTCTTC. Its protein product is CASSQGYVDEQFF.

This clone has more than one count but fewer than ten. Here the CDR3 reads CASSLRGGGDTQYF. Written as DNA, the CDR3 is TGTGCCAGCAGCTTGCGGGGAGGTGGAGATACGCAGTATTTT. The chain couples TRBV5-4 to TRBJ2-3, with D tentatively TRBD2 (6 bases). V dropped 1 base and J dropped 5 bases, with 11 bases sitting between them. The CDR3 length is 14 residues. CDR1 and CDR2 from the germline V gene are SGHNT and YYREEE (reference sequence).

The CDR3 is CASGGLGIEQFF. CDR3 in DNA: TGTGCCAGCGGCGGACTAGGGATCGAGCAGTTCTTC. The chain combines TRBV2 with TRBJ2-1; 7 bases line up with TRBD2. The germline CDR1 and CDR2 sequences are SNHLY and FYNNEI. Losses at the gene ends were 8 bases for V and 10 bases for J; bases not matched to a gene: 8. The CDR3 totals 12 residues.

V gene TRBV18 combines with J gene TRBJ1-2; D ambiguous. The CDR3 is 13 residues long. In germline, CDR1 is KGHSH, CDR2 LQKENI. Trimming pared 5 bases from V and 4 bases from J, leaving 11 bases between. CDR3 coding DNA: TGTGCCAGCTCAGCCGGCCGTATCTATGGCTACACCTTC. This sequence encodes CASSAGRIYGYTF.

Concerning this clone itself: Since a much larger clone is just one base distant, this may be a read error. The V gene is TRBV7-9, the J gene TRBJ1-2; D not resolved. Trimming removed 5 bases from V and 4 bases from J, with 5 bases in between. Germline loops: CDR1 SEHNR, CDR2 FQNEAQ (reference sequence). The CDR3 extends over 11 amino acids. The CDR3: CASSPGYGYTF. The CDR3 coding sequence is TGTGCCAGCAGCCCCGGCTATGGCTACACCTTC. Drawing the rest from reference TRBV7-9 and TRBJ1-2, the complete variable domain is DTGVSQNPRHKITKRGQNVTFRCDPISEHNRLYWYRQTLGQGPEFLTYFQNEAQLEKSRLLSDRFSAERPKGSFSTLEIQRTEQGDSAMYLCASSPGYGYTFGSGTRLTVV.

The chain couples TRBV9 to TRBJ1-1; no clear D. The CDR3 totals 13 residues. Trimming removed 4 bases at V and 3 bases at J, with 10 bases between. In germline, CDR1 is SGDLS, CDR2 YYNGEE. CDR3: CASSPRWDTEAFF. The CDR3 DNA follows: TGTGCCAGCAGCCCGCGCTGGGACACTGAAGCTTTCTTT. The entire variable domain, with the rest obtained from reference TRBV9 and TRBJ1-1, is as follows: DSGVTQTPKHLITATGQRVTLRCSPRSGDLSVYWYQQSLDQGLQFLIQYYNGEERAKGNILERFSAQQFPDLHSELNLSSLELGDSALYFCASSPRWDTEAFFGQGTRLTVV.

This chain links TRBV6-1 with TRBJ2-7; D call uncertain. CDR3 length equals 12 residues. Trimming cost V 3 bases and J 5 bases, with 8 bases left between them. CDR1 and CDR2 from the germline V gene are MNHNS and SASEGT. The CDR3 reads CASSEYMNEQYF. DNA for the CDR3: TGTGCCAGCAGTGAGTATATGAACGAGCAGTACTTC.

The chain links TRBV27 to TRBJ2-5; a weak D match, TRBD2 (5 bases). Germline-derived CDR1 and CDR2 are MNHEY and SMNVEV (reference sequence). The CDR3 is made up of 16 amino acids. The V end lost 4 bases, the J end lost 2 bases, and 17 bases lay between the germline ends. CDR3 sequence (DNA): TGTGCCAGCAGTTCCTCAAGCGGAGCCCGGCAAGAGACCCAGTACTTC. Protein: CASSSSSGARQETQYF.

This clone was detected only a few times. The V call is TRBV5-1, the J call TRBJ1-5, with unresolved D. The V and J ends lost 2 bases and 2 bases respectively, with 8 bases between them. Germline V gives CDR1 SGHRS, CDR2 YFSETQ. CDR3 length: 14 residues. Written as DNA, the CDR3 is TGCGCCAGCAGCTTTGAGGGTGGCAATCAGCCCCAGCATTTT. Translation gives CASSFEGGNQPQHF.

The chain employs TRBV5-1 and TRBJ2-2, with D unresolved. This CDR3 is 12 amino acids long. Trimming removed 5 bases at V and 5 bases at J, with 7 bases between. Germline CDR1 is SGHRS and CDR2 is YFSETQ. This CDR3 reads CASRDSTGELFF. The CDR3, as DNA: TGCGCCAGCAGGGATTCGACCGGGGAGCTGTTTTTT.